Listed below are T cell receptor beta chains from one sample, sequenced in a study of blood T cells in healthy people across ages. TCRdb re-called the 5' RACE reads with MiXCR, one entry per CDR3 protein. Among 1.5 million to 2 million distinct CDR3 sequences listed, roughly 28% were seen once. The sample comprised blood. The source is a woman in her thirties in good health. Both conserved end residues are part of each CDR3. Fields, in order: D gene, J gene, V gene, clone size, CDR3 DNA, CDR3 protein. The D gene is left open where the match is weak. Size values are once, few and many counts, or a class for expanded clones, and some rows have none.

d_call: -
j_call: TRBJ2-7
v_call: TRBV29-1
clone_size: many
cdr3_nt: TGCAGCGTTGATGGCCTCTTGTCCTACGAGCAGTACTTC
cdr3_aa: CSVDGLLSYEQYF

d_call: -
j_call: TRBJ2-2
v_call: TRBV29-1
clone_size: once
cdr3_nt: TGCAGCGCTGGCGGCCCAATAAGGGACACCGGGGAGCTGTTTTTT
cdr3_aa: CSAGGPIRDTGELFF

d_call: TRBD1
j_call: TRBJ1-6
v_call: TRBV19
clone_size: once
cdr3_nt: TGTGCCAGTAGCTCGGTTGACAGGGCCAATTCACCCCTCCACTTT
cdr3_aa: CASSSVDRANSPLHF

d_call: -
j_call: TRBJ2-3
v_call: TRBV7-2
clone_size: few
cdr3_nt: TGTGCCAGCAGCTTAGAGAGTCTTTCTATAAGCACAGATACGCAGTATTTT
cdr3_aa: CASSLESLSISTDTQYF

d_call: TRBD1
j_call: TRBJ1-5
v_call: TRBV7-2
clone_size: -
cdr3_nt: TGTGCCAGCAGCCGCAATGGACAGGGGTATCAGCCCCAGCATTTT
cdr3_aa: CASSRNGQGYQPQHF

d_call: -
j_call: TRBJ1-2
v_call: TRBV12-3/TRBV12-4
clone_size: -
cdr3_nt: TGTGCCAGCAGAGATTCTTTGACGGATGATAACTATGGCTACACCTTC
cdr3_aa: CASRDSLTDDNYGYTF

d_call: TRBD2
j_call: TRBJ2-7
v_call: TRBV4-1
clone_size: many
cdr3_nt: TGCGCCAGCAGCCCTGCGGGGGGTAGCTCCTACGAGCAGTACTTC
cdr3_aa: CASSPAGGSSYEQYF

d_call: -
j_call: TRBJ1-2
v_call: TRBV12-3/TRBV12-4
clone_size: -
cdr3_nt: TGTGCCAGCACTAAATTAGGCGGGCGGGTCTATGGCTACACCTTC
cdr3_aa: CASTKLGGRVYGYTF

d_call: -
j_call: TRBJ2-1
v_call: TRBV7-2
clone_size: -
cdr3_nt: TGTGCCAGCAGTTTATCCTCGGTAGGGGCCTACAATGAGCAGTTCTTC
cdr3_aa: CASSLSSVGAYNEQFF

d_call: TRBD1
j_call: TRBJ2-3
v_call: TRBV20-1
clone_size: -
cdr3_nt: TGCAGTGCTAAAGACAGGGTCCTTTCTGGTACAGATACGCAGTATTTT
cdr3_aa: CSAKDRVLSGTDTQYF

d_call: TRBD2
j_call: TRBJ2-4
v_call: TRBV7-2
clone_size: many
cdr3_nt: TGTGCCAGCAGCTCCCGCGTTAGCGGGAAAAACATTCAGTACTTC
cdr3_aa: CASSSRVSGKNIQYF

d_call: TRBD1
j_call: TRBJ2-3
v_call: TRBV28
clone_size: few
cdr3_nt: TGTGCCAGCAGCACGGGACAGCTCATGGGAGATACGCAGTATTTT
cdr3_aa: CASSTGQLMGDTQYF

d_call: -
j_call: TRBJ2-5
v_call: TRBV4-3
clone_size: -
cdr3_nt: TGCACCAGCAGCCAAGGGAGCAGGGGAGAGACCCAGTACTTC
cdr3_aa: CTSSQGSRGETQYF

d_call: -
j_call: TRBJ1-1
v_call: TRBV5-5
clone_size: few
cdr3_nt: TGTGCCAGCAGCTTTACTCTTCCTGGGGACACTGAAGCTTTCTTT
cdr3_aa: CASSFTLPGDTEAFF

d_call: TRBD2
j_call: TRBJ2-4
v_call: TRBV14
clone_size: many
cdr3_nt: TGTGCCAGCAGCCACCTAGCGGGGACTAACATTCAGTACTTC
cdr3_aa: CASSHLAGTNIQYF

d_call: -
j_call: TRBJ2-3
v_call: TRBV28
clone_size: few
cdr3_nt: TGTGCCAGCAGTGGAGGGGGACCGGATACGCAGTATTTT
cdr3_aa: CASSGGGPDTQYF

d_call: -
j_call: TRBJ1-2
v_call: TRBV2
clone_size: -
cdr3_nt: TGTGCCAGCAGTGCGTTTAGGGCTGGCTACACCTTC
cdr3_aa: CASSAFRAGYTF

d_call: -
j_call: TRBJ2-1
v_call: TRBV9
clone_size: many
cdr3_nt: TGTGCCAGCAGCGCAGCCCCTTACAATGAGCAGTTCTTC
cdr3_aa: CASSAAPYNEQFF

d_call: TRBD1
j_call: TRBJ1-1
v_call: TRBV2
clone_size: once
cdr3_nt: TGTGCCAGCAGAGGACAGGGCTCGGTCTCTGAAGCTTTCTTT
cdr3_aa: CASRGQGSVSEAFF

d_call: TRBD2
j_call: TRBJ2-1
v_call: TRBV7-9
clone_size: -
cdr3_nt: TGTGCCAGCAGCTTAGGTACCAGCGGGAGGGCAAATGAGCAGTTCTTC
cdr3_aa: CASSLGTSGRANEQFF

d_call: -
j_call: TRBJ1-2
v_call: TRBV25-1
clone_size: -
cdr3_nt: TGTGCCAGCAGGGGGGGACGGGGAAACTATGGCTACACCTTC
cdr3_aa: CASRGGRGNYGYTF

d_call: -
j_call: TRBJ2-7
v_call: TRBV20-1
clone_size: many
cdr3_nt: TGCAGTGCCCCGTTCGGACAGACCTACGAGCAGTACTTC
cdr3_aa: CSAPFGQTYEQYF

d_call: TRBD2
j_call: TRBJ2-7
v_call: TRBV12-3/TRBV12-4
clone_size: few
cdr3_nt: TGTGCCAGCACACCCAGCGGGAGTGTCTACGAGCAGTACTTC
cdr3_aa: CASTPSGSVYEQYF

d_call: -
j_call: TRBJ2-7
v_call: TRBV28
clone_size: few
cdr3_nt: TGTGCCAAACGACAGTCCTACGAGCAGTACTTC
cdr3_aa: CAKRQSYEQYF

d_call: -
j_call: TRBJ1-6
v_call: TRBV5-5
clone_size: -
cdr3_nt: TGTGCCAGCAGCGGGAGGACAGTCCATAATTCACCCCTCCACTTT
cdr3_aa: CASSGRTVHNSPLHF

d_call: -
j_call: TRBJ2-1
v_call: TRBV12-3/TRBV12-4
clone_size: few
cdr3_nt: TGTGCCAGCAGTTACGTTTCCCCTGAGCAGTTCTTC
cdr3_aa: CASSYVSPEQFF

d_call: TRBD1
j_call: TRBJ2-7
v_call: TRBV30
clone_size: -
cdr3_nt: TGTGCCTGGAGTGTCCCGGGACAGGGTACCTACGAGCAGTACTTC
cdr3_aa: CAWSVPGQGTYEQYF

d_call: TRBD2
j_call: TRBJ2-1
v_call: TRBV20-1
clone_size: once
cdr3_nt: TGCAGTGCGCGGGGGGGCAGGAATGAGCAGTTCTTC
cdr3_aa: CSARGGRNEQFF

d_call: -
j_call: TRBJ2-7
v_call: TRBV7-2
clone_size: few
cdr3_nt: TGTGCCAGCAGCTTATTCTTGGGGACTGGGGCCTACGAGCAGTACTTC
cdr3_aa: CASSLFLGTGAYEQYF

d_call: TRBD2
j_call: TRBJ2-7
v_call: TRBV6-6
clone_size: few
cdr3_nt: TGTGCCAGCAGTTACCCCAGGGGAGCGGGAGGGTCAAGATCCTACGAGCAGTACTTC
cdr3_aa: CASSYPRGAGGSRSYEQYF

d_call: -
j_call: TRBJ2-4
v_call: TRBV20-1
clone_size: many
cdr3_nt: TGCAGTGCTGGAAAGACAGTCAGCATTCAGTACTTC
cdr3_aa: CSAGKTVSIQYF

d_call: -
j_call: TRBJ1-5
v_call: TRBV7-2
clone_size: -
cdr3_nt: TGTGCCAGCAGCAAAACCGCAGGGATGAGCAATCAGCCCCAGCATTTT
cdr3_aa: CASSKTAGMSNQPQHF

d_call: TRBD1
j_call: TRBJ2-7
v_call: TRBV20-1
clone_size: many
cdr3_nt: TGCAGTGCGCCGATCGGGACAGGGAGTACCTACGAGCAGTACTTC
cdr3_aa: CSAPIGTGSTYEQYF

d_call: TRBD1
j_call: TRBJ1-2
v_call: TRBV12-3/TRBV12-4
clone_size: -
cdr3_nt: TGTGCCAGCAGAGCGACAGGGTCCTATGGCTACACCTTC
cdr3_aa: CASRATGSYGYTF

d_call: -
j_call: TRBJ2-3
v_call: TRBV9
clone_size: few
cdr3_nt: TGTGCCAGCAGCGCGGACGGGGGCTTGGGAGATACGCAGTATTTT
cdr3_aa: CASSADGGLGDTQYF